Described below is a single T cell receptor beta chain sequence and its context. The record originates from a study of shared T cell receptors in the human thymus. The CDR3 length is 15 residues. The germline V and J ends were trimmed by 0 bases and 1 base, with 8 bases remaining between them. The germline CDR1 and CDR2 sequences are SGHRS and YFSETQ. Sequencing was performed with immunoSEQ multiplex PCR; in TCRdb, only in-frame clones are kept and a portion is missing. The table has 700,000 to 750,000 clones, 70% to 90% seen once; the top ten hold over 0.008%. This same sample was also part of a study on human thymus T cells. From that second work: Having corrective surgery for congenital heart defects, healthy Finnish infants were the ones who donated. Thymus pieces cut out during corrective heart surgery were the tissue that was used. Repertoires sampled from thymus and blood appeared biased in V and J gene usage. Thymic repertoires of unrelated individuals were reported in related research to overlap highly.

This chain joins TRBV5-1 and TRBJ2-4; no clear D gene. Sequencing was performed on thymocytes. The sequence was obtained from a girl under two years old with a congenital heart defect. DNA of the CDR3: TGCGCCAGCAGCTTGGGAGGTTCGGCCAAAAACATTCAGTACTTC. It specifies CASSLGGSAKNIQYF.